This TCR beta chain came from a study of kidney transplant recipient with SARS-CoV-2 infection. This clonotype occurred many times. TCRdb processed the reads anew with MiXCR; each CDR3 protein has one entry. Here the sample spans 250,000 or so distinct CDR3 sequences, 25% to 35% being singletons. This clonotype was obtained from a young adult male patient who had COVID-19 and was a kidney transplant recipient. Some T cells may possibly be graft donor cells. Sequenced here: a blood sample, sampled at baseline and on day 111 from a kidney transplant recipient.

In DNA form, the CDR3 reads TGCGCCAGCAGGGAGAACACTGAAGCTTTCTTT. Translated: CASRENTEAFF. The chain links TRBV10-2 to TRBJ1-1; D is uncertain. The CDR3 is made up of 11 amino acids. The V end was cut by 6 bases, the J end by 1 base, with 3 bases between. Germline V lookup: CDR1 WSHSY, CDR2 SAAADI.